This T cell receptor (beta chain) emerged from a study of cytomegalovirus exposure and HLA in healthy donors. The V gene's germline CDR1 is SGHAT and CDR2 FQNNGV. The CDR3 extends over 13 amino acids. V lost 4 bases and J 4 bases, leaving 9 bases between the germline ends. A multiplex PCR was run with 60 Vbeta primers and 13 Jbeta primers. Only in-frame clones appear in the TCRdb table, and some are missing; sequencing was by immunoSEQ multiplex PCR. In the table there are about 200,000 clones, around 82% of which are singletons. The specimen sequenced was PBMCs. The J gene is TRBJ2-3, the V gene TRBV11-2, with D perhaps matching TRBD2 (6 bases). The receptor's source is a woman aged 30 to 39 in good health and CMV-seronegative. This chain's CDR3 is CASSYSGPDTQYF. CDR3 nucleotide sequence: TGTGCCAGCAGCTACAGCGGGCCAGATACGCAGTATTTT.